This record concerns one T cell receptor (beta chain) sequence. Its antigen is not identified. The TCR beta CDR3 regions underwent amplification using RNA transcripts as the source. The HTBI primer set served for first-round RT-PCR of the TCR CDR3. TCRdb analysed the multiplex PCR reads with MiXCR anew, one entry per CDR3 protein. The table shows roughly 650,000 distinct CDR3 sequences, with about a sixth occurring only once. This sample was taken from a study of T cells in Graves' hyperthyroidism and ophthalmopathy. General study findings and limits: Most clonotypes expanded in thyroid above 0.001 were likewise present in blood.

Trimming removed 8 bases at V and 2 bases at J, with 18 bases between. The germline V gene has CDR1 SNHLY and CDR2 FYNNEI. The length of the CDR3 is 15 residues. J is TRBJ2-5 and V is TRBV2; possible D gene TRBD1, 5 bases. This receptor was obtained from a woman aged 40 to 50 with Graves' ophthalmopathy. Sequencing input: blood. CDR3 in amino acids: CASVAQGAVQETQYF. The CDR3 DNA is TGTGCCAGCGTGGCCCAGGGCGCCGTACAAGAGACCCAGTACTTC.